The present TCR beta chain was sequenced within a study of long-term antiretroviral therapy in people with HIV. There was at least one pre-ART PBMC sample for each donor, plus at least two post-ART PBMC samples. This CDR3 region has 13 residues. Germline V CDR1 and CDR2: SGDLS, YYNGEE. V shed 6 bases and J shed 3 bases, with 12 bases lying between them. Survey-level resolution applied to immunoSEQ assay v3.0. Sequencing of each sample targeted roughly 35,000-55,000 T-cell genomes. Sequenced by immunoSEQ multiplex PCR; TCRdb stores in-frame clones only, minus some. The sample consists of almost 30,000 clones, approximately 90% of them appearing once.

This clonotype was sampled from a man aged 45-65 years with HIV. The sequencing used unsorted PBMCs, collected 3.2 years before starting antiretroviral therapy. The chain joins TRBV9 to TRBJ2-5; maybe TRBD1 (5 bases). In DNA form, the CDR3 reads TGTGCCAGCACCCCGAACAGGAAAGAGACCCAGTACTTC. Amino acids: CASTPNRKETQYF. The full variable domain, rest sourced from reference TRBV9 and TRBJ2-5, is DSGVTQTPKHLITATGQRVTLRCSPRSGDLSVYWYQQSLDQGLQFLIQYYNGEERAKGNILERFSAQQFPDLHSELNLSSLELGDSALYFCASTPNRKETQYFGPGTRLLVL.